This T cell receptor gamma chain emerged from a study of gamma delta lymphoproliferative disorders and STAT genes. Concerning this clone: The same CDR3 also results from other DNA sequences found in this sample.

TCRdb re-called the multiplex PCR reads using CATT. Here the sample spans about 2,200 gamma-chain clones, 10% being singletons. Genomic DNA from isolated PBMCs served as the sequencing template. The sequencing input was blood. The sequence was obtained from a human donor with gamma-delta T-cell large granular lymphocyte leukemia.

CDR3 in amino acids: CATWDTKKLF. The CDR3 bases are TGTGCCACCTGGGATACCAAGAAACTCTTT. This sequence joins TRGV8 and TRGJ1 or TRGJ2. Germline matching of the DNA provided the J gene here, since TCRdb leaves it blank. CDR1 VENAVY and CDR2 YDSYNSRV come from the germline V gene. The CDR3 contains 10 residues. With V trimmed by 2 bases and J by 10 bases, 2 bases remained unmatched.